This T cell receptor (beta chain) is from a study of T-cell reconstitution after alpha-beta-depleted transplantation in children. This clonotype was seen repeatedly, ten times or more. Its matching antigen is unknown. General study results and limits: TCRbeta diversity was high at day 60 in some patients (a result of surviving recipient T cells and thymic progenitors). The origin of alpha-beta T cells about two months after transplant was reportedly several hundred expanded graft clones. It was newly produced T cells that mostly accounted for T-cell counts and diversity one year after transplant.

The authors prepared the TCRbeta library with unique molecular identifiers. Using its own MiXCR run on the PCR reads, TCRdb lists one record per CDR3 protein. The table records over 100,000 distinct CDR3 sequences, approximately 6% of them present only once. Losses at the gene ends were 6 bases for V and 3 bases for J; bases not matched to a gene: 11. Germline-derived CDR1 and CDR2 are SGHRS and YFSETQ. CDR3 size: 16 residues. Sequenced material: PBMCs, mostly from graft donor cells, taken 60 days after TCRalphabeta/CD19-depleted stem cell transplant. This sequence was found in a female patient aged 2 to 10 who had a stem cell transplant for Fanconi anemia, so the T cells may come from the graft donor. The chain uses TRBV5-1 and TRBJ2-7; the match to TRBD2 covers 11 bases. The DNA for the CDR3 is TGCGCCAGCAAAGAACTAGCGGGAGAGTTAATCTACGAGCAGTACTTC. This codes for CASKELAGELIYEQYF.